The T cell receptor (beta chain) under discussion was sequenced for a study of blood T cell repertoires in COVID-19. Study context: Sites in the United States, Italy and Spain provided acute and convalescent COVID-19 samples.

Using immunoSEQ multiplex PCR, the repertoire was profiled, and TCRdb retains in-frame clones only, with some absent. Of fewer than 300,000 clones in the sample, approximately 83% were seen once. The germline V gene has CDR1 SEHNR and CDR2 FQNEAQ (reference sequence). Trimming cost V 4 bases and J 3 bases; bases outside gene matches: 6. The CDR3 is 15 amino acids. The receptor was isolated from a woman younger than 45 who had recovered from COVID-19. The sample consisted of PBMCs or T cells enriched from blood (not recorded which). The chain combines TRBV7-9 with TRBJ2-7, with 10 nucleotides matching TRBD1. The CDR3 protein is CASSSDRGTVYEQYF. For the CDR3, the DNA is TGTGCCAGCAGCTCGGACAGGGGGACAGTCTACGAGCAGTACTTC.